The present T cell receptor (beta chain) was sequenced within a study of shared clonotypes between healthy human individuals. General study points: Lower generation probabilities were found for non-shared clonotypes than for those shared by all four donors. A few donors showed sharing of approximately 5% of naive CD4 clonotypes.

Between the trimmed V and J ends, which lost 2 bases and 4 bases, there was a span of 8 bases. The CDR3 has 14 residues. CDR1 MNHEY and CDR2 SMNVEV come from the germline V gene (reference sequence). The repertoire was sequenced with immunoSEQ multiplex PCR; TCRdb's copy has only in-frame clones and lacks some. The sample yields about 1 million clones, roughly 74% seen once. Of note for this clone: Its antigen remains unknown. This sample also contains other DNA sequences that code for the same CDR3.

This chain joins TRBV27 and TRBJ1-4; D gene unclear. Sequenced sample: memory CD4+ T cells from PBMCs. Regarding subset: CD45RA-negative fraction. This TCR came from a man younger than 30 in good health. Some clones in this sample may be carry-over from other donors' samples. The CDR3 DNA reads as TGTGCCAGCAGTTTACGTCAGAGTAATGAAAAACTGTTTTTT. It specifies CASSLRQSNEKLFF.